Below are 11 T cell receptor beta chains sequenced from a single sample in a study of blood T cells in healthy people across ages. A second 7 to 11 cycle PCR used barcoded and J-beta primers. TCRdb processed the 5' RACE reads anew with MiXCR; each CDR3 protein has one entry. Of more than 900,000 distinct CDR3 sequences in the sample, 25% were seen once. The same sample was also studied in work on T cells of mothers and their children.

The sample was blood. All receptors derive from a girl under 10 years old in good health.

This clonotype has a handful of counts. This chain connects TRBV10-3 to TRBJ2-5; D unclear. The germline V and J ends were trimmed by 8 bases and 5 bases, with 15 bases remaining between them. The CDR3 is 13 residues long. CDR1 and CDR2 (germline): ENHRY, SYGVKD. The CDR3 spells CAIATGYKETQYF. The DNA of the CDR3 is TGTGCCATCGCGACTGGATATAAGGAGACCCAGTACTTC.

This clonotype was detected many times. The gene calls are TRBV5-1 and TRBJ2-6; no clear D gene. The CDR3 is 14 amino acids. V was trimmed by 5 bases and J by 1 base, leaving 7 bases between them. The germline CDR1 and CDR2 sequences are SGHRS and YFSETQ. Here the CDR3 reads CASRLGSGANVLTF. The CDR3 DNA reads TGCGCCAGCAGGTTAGGTTCTGGGGCCAACGTCCTGACTTTC.

This clonotype has a handful of counts. The V gene is TRBV21-1, the J gene TRBJ2-4. TRBV21-1 is marked as a pseudogene. CDR3 size: 15 residues. In nucleotides, the CDR3 is TGTGCCAGCAGCAAAGATACTCTCAGCAGAACATTTCAGTACTTC. Protein product: CASSKDTLSRTFQYF.

This clonotype came up a few times. J is TRBJ2-5 and V is TRBV19; TRBD2 is a possible D gene (5 bases). The germline CDR1 and CDR2 sequences are LNHDA and SQIVND (reference sequence). The CDR3 contains 11 residues. Trimming stripped 7 bases from V and 11 bases from J, with 14 bases between. The CDR3 DNA follows: TGTGCCAGTACGATGGGGTGGGAGCAGTACTTC. Protein sequence: CASTMGWEQYF.

This clonotype was picked up a small number of times. The gene calls are TRBV28 and TRBJ2-1; no clear D. The V end was cut by 3 bases, the J end by 10 bases, with 10 bases between. The CDR3 runs 12 residues. Germline V gene data show CDR1 as MDHEN and CDR2 as SYDVKM. CDR3 region: CASSFGSPEQFF. The CDR3 bases are TGTGCCAGCAGTTTCGGTTCTCCCGAGCAGTTCTTC.

Comments on this clonotype: At one end, the junction sequence differs from germline, possibly due to a read error. This chain uses TRBV12-3 or TRBV12-4 with TRBJ2-3; D is unclear. The CDR3 has 11 residues. CDR3 amino acids: CACSTTDTQYF. The CDR3, as DNA: TGTGCCTGCAGTACTACAGATACGCAGTATTTT.

The CDR3 loop is CASSLVGTAQYF. The CDR3 nucleotides are TGTGCCAGCAGCTTAGTAGGGACTGCGCAGTATTTT. The chain combines TRBV7-2 with TRBJ2-3; possibly TRBD2 for D (6 bases). CDR3 length: 12 residues. Germline lookup yields CDR1 SGHTA and CDR2 FQGNSA. V dropped 1 base and J dropped 10 bases, with 9 bases sitting between them.

This clonotype was counted only a few times. The chain links TRBV4-3 to TRBJ1-5, with D perhaps matching TRBD1 (6 bases). Looked up from germline, CDR1 is LGHNA and CDR2 is YSLEER. The CDR3 is 15 residues long. V was clipped by 4 bases and J by 2 bases, with 12 bases between them. The CDR3 DNA sequence: TGCGCCAGCAGCCGGGAGGCAGGGGGCAATCAGCCCCAGCATTTT. Its translation is CASSREAGGNQPQHF.

V is TRBV11-2 and J is TRBJ2-5; the match to TRBD2 covers 12 bases. CDR3 length: 15 residues. V gave up 5 bases and J gave up 7 bases; unmatched junction bases: 8. Germline V gene data show CDR1 as SGHAT and CDR2 as FQNNGV. CDR3 amino acids: CASSPGTSGWGTQYF. The DNA of the CDR3 is TGTGCCAGCAGCCCCGGGACTAGCGGGTGGGGGACCCAGTACTTC.

The V and J genes are TRBV29-1 and TRBJ1-2; tentatively, D is TRBD1 (5 bases). CDR1 is SQVTM, CDR2 ANQGSEA, per germline. This CDR3 region has 13 residues. The ends were cut back, 1 base at V and 5 bases at J, with 11 bases in the middle. Here the CDR3 DNA reads TGCAGCGTTGAAGGATCCGGACAATATGGCTACACCTTC. Encoded protein: CSVEGSGQYGYTF.

In its sample, this clonotype was seen once. This chain connects TRBV12-3 or TRBV12-4 to TRBJ2-5; perhaps D is TRBD1 or TRBD2 (5 bases each). The J call may be wrong; the DNA end is better matched by TRBJ2-1. The CDR3 has 15 amino acids. CDR3 region: CASISGGYSRQAQFF. CDR3 nucleotides: TGTGCCAGCATTTCTGGGGGTTATTCTAGGCAAGCGCAGTTCTTC.